The sequence of this T cell receptor beta chain was determined in a study of blood T cells in healthy people across ages. As to this clonotype: Its ends do not fully match the called genes, so a read error is possible.

Combining a sample-barcoded 5' primer with a J-beta primer mix, a second PCR ran for about 7 to 11 cycles. TCRdb re-derived calls from the 5' RACE reads in MiXCR, one entry per CDR3 protein. The sample records 1,800,000 or so distinct CDR3 sequences, about two fifths being singletons. Germline CDR1 reads SNHLY; CDR2 reads FYNNEI. The length of the CDR3 is 13 residues. The receptor's source is a human donor in good health. Sequencing was done on a sample of blood. The chain employs TRBV2 and TRBJ1-4; D not certain. The CDR3 DNA reads TGTGCCGGCAGTGACTCGGGTAGCGAAAAACTGTTTTTT. Amino acids: CAGSDSGSEKLFF.